This T cell receptor beta chain was identified during a study of blood T cell repertoires in COVID-19. For the study at large: Whether acute or convalescent, the COVID-19 samples came from the United States, Italy and Spain. PBMCs, B-cell-depleted T cells, or T cells were the source of the cDNA or gDNA that made up the material.

The CDR3 is 12 residues long. V lost 3 bases, J lost 6 bases, and 6 bases lay in between. Germline V gives CDR1 MDHEN, CDR2 SYDVKM. Original analysis: The assay estimated nucleated cells by amplifying reference gene primers. Using immunoSEQ multiplex PCR, the repertoire was profiled, and TCRdb retains in-frame clones only, with some absent. V, J and clone size are taken as reported in that table, and D and trimming were inferred from the DNA itself. This sample carries roughly 200,000 clones, around nine tenths of them seen once, and the ten largest clones take approximately 6.2%. Sample: peripheral blood. The genes are TRBV28 and TRBJ1-5, with D unclear. This receptor was taken from a man aged 55-75 years who had recovered from COVID-19. CDR3: CASSFPRQPQHF. The CDR3 nucleotides read TGTGCCAGCAGTTTCCCTCGTCAGCCCCAGCATTTT.